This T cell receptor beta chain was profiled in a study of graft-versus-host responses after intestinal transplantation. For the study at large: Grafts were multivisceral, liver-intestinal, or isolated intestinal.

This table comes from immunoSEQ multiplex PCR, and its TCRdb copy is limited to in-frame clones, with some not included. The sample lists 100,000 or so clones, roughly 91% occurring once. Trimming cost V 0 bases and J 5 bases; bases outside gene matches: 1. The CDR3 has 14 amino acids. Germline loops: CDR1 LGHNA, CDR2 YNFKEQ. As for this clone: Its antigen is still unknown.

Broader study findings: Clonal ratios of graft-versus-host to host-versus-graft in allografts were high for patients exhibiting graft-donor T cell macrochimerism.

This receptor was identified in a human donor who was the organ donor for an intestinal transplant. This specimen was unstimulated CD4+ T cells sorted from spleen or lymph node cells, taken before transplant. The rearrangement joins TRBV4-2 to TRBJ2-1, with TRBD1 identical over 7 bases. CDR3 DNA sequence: TGTGCCAGCAGCCAAGAGACAGGGAACAATGAGCAGTTCTTC. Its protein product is CASSQETGNNEQFF.